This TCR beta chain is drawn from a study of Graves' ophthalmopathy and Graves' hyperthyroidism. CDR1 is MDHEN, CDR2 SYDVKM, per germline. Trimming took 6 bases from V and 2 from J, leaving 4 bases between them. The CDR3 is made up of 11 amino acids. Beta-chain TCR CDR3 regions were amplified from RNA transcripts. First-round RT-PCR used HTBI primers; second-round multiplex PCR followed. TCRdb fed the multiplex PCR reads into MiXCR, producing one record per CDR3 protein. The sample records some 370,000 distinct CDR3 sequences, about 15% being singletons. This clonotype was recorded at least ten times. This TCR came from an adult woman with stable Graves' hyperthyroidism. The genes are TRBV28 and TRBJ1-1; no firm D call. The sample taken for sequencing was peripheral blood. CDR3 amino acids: CASSRNTEAFF. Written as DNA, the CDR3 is TGTGCCAGCAGCCGTAACACTGAAGCTTTCTTT. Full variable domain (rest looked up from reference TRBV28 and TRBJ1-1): DVKVTQSSRYLVKRTGEKVFLECVQDMDHENMFWYRQDPGLGLRLIYFSYDVKMKEKGDIPEGYSVSREKKERFSLILESASTNQTSMYLCASSRNTEAFFGQGTRLTVV.